These T cell receptor beta chains were read from a single sample in a study of blood T cell repertoires in COVID-19. Using immunoSEQ multiplex PCR, the repertoire was profiled, and TCRdb retains in-frame clones only, with some absent. This table holds approximately 150,000 clones, roughly four fifths found once. Input material: peripheral blood. These TCRs come from a woman of 80 years or more with acute or convalescent COVID-19. CDR3s include the opening cysteine and the closing phenylalanine or tryptophan. A D gene is named only where the DNA matches it firmly. The size of a clone is reported for some rows only, either as once, few or many, or as a class for expanded clones.

d_call | j_call | v_call | clone_size | cdr3_nt | cdr3_aa
. | TRBJ1-3 | TRBV4-1 | . | TGCGCCAGCAAGGCCAGGGACAGAAACACCATATATTTT | CASKARDRNTIYF
TRBD1 | TRBJ2-7 | TRBV30 | few | TGTGCCTGGCAATTCGGACAGGGGGACTACGAGCAGTACTTC | CAWQFGQGDYEQYF
TRBD2 | TRBJ2-1 | TRBV11-2 | . | TGTGCCAGCAGCTTAGTGGGGACTAGCGGGGCTCCCTCCTACAATGAGCAGTTCTTC | CASSLVGTSGAPSYNEQFF
. | TRBJ2-7 | TRBV3-1/TRBV3-2 | . | TGTGCCAGCAGCCAAGGGAGGACTTCCTCGAGGGAGCAGTACTTC | CASSQGRTSSREQYF
. | TRBJ1-4 | TRBV28 | . | TGTGCCAGCTCTCCTCCCCACGCGTCAATTAATGAAAAACTGTTTTTT | CASSPPHASINEKLFF
TRBD1 | TRBJ2-1 | TRBV5-6 | . | TGTGCCAGCAGCTCTCTCCCAGGGGGCCGGTACAATGAGCAGTTCTTC | CASSSLPGGRYNEQFF
. | TRBJ2-1 | TRBV11-2 | few | TGTGCCAGCAGCCCACCACTAGCCGTCGGCACCCATGAGCAGTTCTTC | CASSPPLAVGTHEQFF
TRBD2 | TRBJ2-1 | TRBV4-1 | . | TGCGCCAGCAGCCAACAAGCGGGAGGGAACGATGAGCAGTTCTTC | CASSQQAGGNDEQFF
TRBD1 | TRBJ2-3 | TRBV30 | . | TGTGCCTGGAGTGTGGGGACAGGGGCCCCCACAGATACGCAGTATTTT | CAWSVGTGAPTDTQYF
. | TRBJ1-2 | TRBV5-4 | . | TGTGCCAGCAGCTTGGTAGCGAACTATGGCTACACCTTC | CASSLVANYGYTF
. | TRBJ1-5 | TRBV2 | . | TGTGCCAGCTTAGGGGATTCGGGGCCGGGGGGTCAGCCCCAGCATTTT | CASLGDSGPGGQPQHF
. | TRBJ1-1 | TRBV5-1 | . | TGCGCCAGCAGCCTACAGACACGGAACACTGAAGCTTTCTTT | CASSLQTRNTEAFF
TRBD2 | TRBJ2-7 | TRBV4-1 | . | TGCGCCAGCAGTTTAGCGGGAGGGCCCGAGCAGTACTTC | CASSLAGGPEQYF
TRBD1 | TRBJ1-2 | TRBV6-1 | . | TGTGCCAGCAGTGAACAGGGGGCCGATGGCTACACCTTC | CASSEQGADGYTF
. | TRBJ1-5 | TRBV19 | . | TGTGCCAGTAGTATAGATTGGGGCTACAATCAGCCCCAGCATTTT | CASSIDWGYNQPQHF
TRBD1 | TRBJ2-2 | TRBV19 | once | TGTGCCAGTAGCAAGGACAGGGGCGACACCGGGGAGCTGTTTTTT | CASSKDRGDTGELFF
. | TRBJ2-7 | TRBV11-3 | . | TGTGCCAGCAGCTTGGCAGCCGCTAGCCAGCAGTACTTC | CASSLAAASQQYF
. | TRBJ1-6 | TRBV28 | once | TGTGCCAGCAGTTTCACAGGCGGCTGGTCACCCCTCCACTTT | CASSFTGGWSPLHF
TRBD2 | TRBJ2-3 | TRBV9 | . | TGTGCCAGCAGCGTAGAGGTGTCCGGGGGGGATACGCAGTATTTT | CASSVEVSGGDTQYF
. | TRBJ2-3 | TRBV6-2/TRBV6-3 | . | TGTGCCAGCAGTTTGAACGCGGGGCTTTACACAGATACGCAGTATTTT | CASSLNAGLYTDTQYF
TRBD1 | TRBJ2-4 | TRBV11-2 | once | TGTGCCAGCAGCCGACAGGGTATGGCCAAAAACATTCAGTACTTC | CASSRQGMAKNIQYF
. | TRBJ2-1 | TRBV5-4 | . | TGTGCCAGCACCCGCCCCGGACCAGGGAATGAGCAGTTCTTC | CASTRPGPGNEQFF
. | TRBJ2-6 | TRBV7-2 | . | TGTGCCAGCAGCTTAGAGCACAGGGTCCTCGGGGCCAACGTCCTGACTTTC | CASSLEHRVLGANVLTF
TRBD1 | TRBJ1-4 | TRBV29-1 | . | TGCAGCGTTGAATTGGGACAGGGTGGTGAAAAACTGTTTTTT | CSVELGQGGEKLFF
TRBD1 | TRBJ1-2 | TRBV10-1 | many | TGCGCCAGCAGTGAGTCTGTTCAGGGGATATGGGCAGGGGGATATCATGGCTACACCTTC | CASSESVQGIWAGGYHGYTF
TRBD1 | TRBJ1-4 | TRBV13 | . | TGTGCCAGCAGCCTCGGGACAGGGGGCACACCTAATGAAAAACTGTTTTTT | CASSLGTGGTPNEKLFF
. | TRBJ1-5 | TRBV19 | . | TGTGCCAGTAGTGCCCAGGGCGGCAATCAGCCCCAGCATTTT | CASSAQGGNQPQHF
. | TRBJ1-1 | TRBV19 | . | TGTGCCAGTAGTATGGCAATGAACACTGAAGCTTTCTTT | CASSMAMNTEAFF
TRBD1 | TRBJ1-6 | TRBV9 | . | TGTGCCAGCAGCGGACAGGGAAATTCACCCCTCCACTTT | CASSGQGNSPLHF
. | TRBJ2-2 | TRBV19 | . | TGTGCCAGTAATCCGGGACAGAACACCGGGGAGCTGTTTTTT | CASNPGQNTGELFF
TRBD2 | TRBJ2-3 | TRBV7-2 | . | TGTGCCAGCAGCTTACACGGGACTAGCGGAGCCGGGGCAGATACGCAGTATTTT | CASSLHGTSGAGADTQYF
. | TRBJ1-4 | TRBV12-5 | once | TGTGCTAGTGGTCCGGGACATTCAACTAATGAAAAACTGTTTTTT | CASGPGHSTNEKLFF
TRBD2 | TRBJ2-3 | TRBV18 | few | TGTGCCAGCTCACCCCGGGGGGGCCCATCAGATACGCAGTATTTT | CASSPRGGPSDTQYF
. | TRBJ1-4 | TRBV20-1 | . | TGCAGTGCTAGTTCGGGGGAGGATGAAAAACTGTTTTTT | CSASSGEDEKLFF
. | TRBJ1-2 | TRBV6-2/TRBV6-3 | . | TGTGCCAGCAGTTATATCCCCCAGGGCAGAGATGGCTACACCTTC | CASSYIPQGRDGYTF
. | TRBJ2-2 | TRBV19 | . | TGTGCCAGTAGTATAGATCGTCTCAGGGCTGGGGAGCTGTTTTTT | CASSIDRLRAGELFF
. | TRBJ2-7 | TRBV7-2 | . | TGTGCCAGCAGCTCGCTAACCCGGGGGGAGCAGTACTTC | CASSSLTRGEQYF
TRBD2 | TRBJ2-1 | TRBV27 | . | TGTGCCAGCAGTGTTGCTAGACTAGCCGCTGACAATGAGCAGTTCTTC | CASSVARLAADNEQFF
TRBD1 | TRBJ1-2 | TRBV7-2 | . | TGTGCCAGCTCTACAAGGGGACAGGGGATCGACTATGGCTACACCTTC | CASSTRGQGIDYGYTF
. | TRBJ1-2 | TRBV7-2 | . | TGTGCCAGCAGCTTAGGTCAGGGCTATGGCTACACCTTC | CASSLGQGYGYTF
. | TRBJ1-1 | TRBV3-1/TRBV3-2 | few | TGTGCCAGCAGCCCCATAGGAGGAATGGGTGAAGCTTTCTTT | CASSPIGGMGEAFF
. | TRBJ2-5 | TRBV7-2 | . | TGTGCCAGCAGCTTAAGTCTGGGCAGGGAGACCCAGTACTTC | CASSLSLGRETQYF